One and the same sample provided the 30 T cell receptor beta chains below, sequenced in a study of identical twins (dated by TCRdb to 2016 to 2018). Libraries were built with 5' RACE. The instrument given in TCRdb is Illumina HiSeq 2000. TCRdb reran the public reads through fastp at Q25 and MiXCR, keeping productive beta chains. Each CDR3 protein gets just one entry, which takes the most common genes and DNA from the rows behind it. This sample is represented by approximately 1.8 million distinct CDR3 sequences; more than 30% of them were singletons. The top ten clones comprise 0.25% to 0.3% of the sample. Sequencing used cord blood. These receptor sequences come from a newborn girl in good health.

This clonotype was seen only a few times. The genes are TRBV12-3 or TRBV12-4 and TRBJ2-7; tentative D call: TRBD2 (7 bases). Near its end, the DNA agrees better with TRBJ2-5, so the J call may be wrong. The CDR3 has 15 residues. The CDR3: CASSLRGGALKTQYF. The CDR3 region has the DNA TGTGCCAGCAGTTTAAGGGGGGGGGCATTGAAGACCCAGTACTTC.

The table lists this clonotype with a few counts. The V and J genes are TRBV10-1 and TRBJ1-5; D gene ambiguous. Trimming shortened V by 2 bases and J by 6 bases, and 11 bases separated the two germline ends. In germline, CDR1 is WNHNN, CDR2 SYGVQD (reference sequence). CDR3 length: 14 residues. The CDR3 DNA reads TGCGCCAGCAGTGAGACGGGGTCGGGTCAGCCCCAGCATTTT. As protein: CASSETGSGQPQHF.

Ten or more counts support this clonotype. The CDR3 nucleotides are TGTGCCAGCAGACTGGACAGTCTCTCCTATAATTCACCCCTCCACTTT. As protein: CASRLDSLSYNSPLHF. The V and J genes are TRBV6-5 and TRBJ1-6; perhaps TRBD1 as D (6 bases). The germline V gene has CDR1 MNHEY and CDR2 SVGAGI. CDR3 length: 16 amino acids. The germline V and J ends were trimmed by 6 bases and 0 bases, with 12 bases remaining between them.

The chain has TRBV20-1 and TRBJ2-3; 10 positions agree with TRBD2. Germline CDR1 is DFQATT and CDR2 is SNEGSKA (reference sequence). CDR3 size: 14 residues. Losses at the gene ends were 2 bases for V and 9 bases for J; bases not matched to a gene: 8. The CDR3, as DNA: TGCAGTGCTAGACTAGCGGGAGCCCCAGGGACGCAGTATTTT. Protein sequence: CSARLAGAPGTQYF.

J is TRBJ2-4 and V is TRBV7-6; 9 nucleotides line up with TRBD1. The J call is uncertain, as TRBJ2-7 better fits the DNA end. Germline V gives CDR1 SGHVS, CDR2 FNYEAQ. The CDR3 extends over 14 amino acids. The chain's CDR3 is CASSFGTGQYEQYF. The CDR3 region has the DNA TGTGCCAGCAGCTTTGGGACAGGGCAGTACGAGCAGTACTTC.

This clonotype has more than one count but fewer than ten. The rearrangement joins TRBV20-1 to TRBJ2-7, with D uncertain. Germline V gene lookup returns CDR1 DFQATT and CDR2 SNEGSKA (reference sequence). The CDR3 sequence is 14 residues long. Trimming took off 0 bases at V and 3 bases at J, with 12 bases between the two ends. The CDR3 region has the DNA TGCAGTGCTAGAGAGACTGAATCTAACTACGAGCAGTACTTC. Its translation: CSARETESNYEQYF.

This clonotype was detected a few times. CDR3 nucleotides: TGTGCCAGCAGTTTTTTGGGGATTGGCGACAATGAGCAGTTCTTC. Protein sequence: CASSFLGIGDNEQFF. The chain couples TRBV28 to TRBJ2-1; D not certain. The V end was cut by 3 bases, the J end by 5 bases, with 14 bases between. The CDR3 consists of 15 residues. Per the germline V gene, CDR1 is MDHEN and CDR2 is SYDVKM.

A few counts support this clonotype. The chain has TRBV9 and TRBJ1-5, with a weak D call TRBD1 (6 bases). V shed 0 bases and J shed 5 bases, with 9 bases lying between them. This CDR3 region has 14 residues. Germline V lookup: CDR1 SGDLS, CDR2 YYNGEE. The CDR3 loop reads CASSVGDIYQPQHF. Here the CDR3 DNA reads TGTGCCAGCAGCGTAGGGGACATCTATCAGCCCCAGCATTTT.

This rearrangement joins TRBV27 to TRBJ2-1, with 7 nucleotides matching TRBD1. V was pared by 2 bases and J by 9 bases, with 4 bases of the junction left unmatched. This CDR3 spans 13 amino acids. CDR1 and CDR2 (germline): MNHEY, SMNVEV (reference sequence). This CDR3 is CASSLETGTEQFF. CDR3 nucleotide sequence: TGTGCCAGCAGTTTAGAGACAGGGACTGAGCAGTTCTTC.

This clonotype has more than one count but fewer than ten. V usage is TRBV27 and J usage is TRBJ2-1; TRBD2 matches 10 bases. This CDR3 is 15 amino acids long. The germline V gene encodes CDR1 MNHEY and CDR2 SMNVEV (reference sequence). V lost 3 bases, J lost 9 bases, and 8 bases stayed unmatched. The CDR3 reads CASSFRAGGRREQFF. CDR3 DNA sequence: TGTGCCAGCAGTTTTCGAGCGGGGGGGCGGCGTGAGCAGTTCTTC.

The V and J genes are TRBV7-2 and TRBJ2-1; D may correspond to TRBD1 or TRBD2 (5 bases each). With the DNA end fitting TRBJ2-7 better, the J assignment may be wrong. The CDR3 loop spans 15 amino acids. Germline CDR1 is SGHTA and CDR2 is FQGNSA. The CDR3 DNA follows: TGTGCCAGCAGCTTAAGATGGGGGAGAAGCGATGAGCAGTACTTC. Its translation: CASSLRWGRSDEQYF.

This clonotype has a single count. The chain joins TRBV10-3 to TRBJ2-1; unclear D gene. The end of the DNA aligns better with TRBJ2-7, so the J call may be wrong. The germline V gene has CDR1 ENHRY and CDR2 SYGVKD. This CDR3 is 17 amino acids long. CDR3 DNA sequence: TGTGCCATCAGTGAAGGGTTAGAACGGCTAACCTACAATGAGCAGTACTTC. Encoded protein: CAISEGLERLTYNEQYF.

The genes are TRBV4-2 and TRBJ1-3; TRBD1 matches 10 bases. With V trimmed by 7 bases and J by 3 bases, 6 bases remained unmatched. Germline CDR1 LGHNA, CDR2 YNFKEQ. The CDR3 extends over 15 amino acids. The CDR3 region is CASTPDRGHGNTIYF. Written as DNA, the CDR3 is TGTGCCAGCACCCCAGACAGGGGGCATGGAAACACCATATATTTT.

V usage is TRBV5-5 and J usage is TRBJ1-2; D is unclear. V dropped 1 base and J dropped 4 bases, with 14 bases sitting between them. This CDR3 is 15 amino acids long. The germline V gene has CDR1 SGHKS and CDR2 YYEKEE (reference sequence). CDR3 region: CASSLSRRASYGYTF. DNA for the CDR3: TGTGCCAGCAGCTTGTCTCGGAGGGCGAGCTATGGCTACACCTTC.

The chain links TRBV29-1 to TRBJ2-3; no clear D gene. CDR3 length: 13 residues. Trimming left V 4 bases short and J 0 bases short, with 8 bases between. From germline, CDR1 is SQVTM and CDR2 ANQGSEA. CDR3 loop: CSVAPASTDTQYF. The CDR3 coding sequence is TGCAGCGTTGCCCCGGCCAGCACAGATACGCAGTATTTT.

The V call is TRBV15, the J call TRBJ2-1, with 11 bases aligning to TRBD2. Trimming took 2 bases from V and 4 from J; bases not matched to a gene: 4. Germline-derived CDR1 and CDR2 are LNHNV and YYDKDF (reference sequence). This CDR3 is built from 16 residues. CDR3 residues: CATSRSTSGSYNEQFF. The CDR3 DNA reads as TGTGCCACCAGCAGATCTACTAGCGGGAGTTACAATGAGCAGTTCTTC.

This clonotype occurred a few times. V is TRBV7-9 and J is TRBJ1-2, with D unclear. The CDR3 contains 13 residues. Germline V gives CDR1 SEHNR, CDR2 FQNEAQ (reference sequence). V shed 5 bases and J shed 5 bases, with 12 bases lying between them. CDR3 region: CASSGADRYGYTF. The CDR3, as DNA: TGTGCCAGCAGCGGTGCGGATAGGTATGGCTACACCTTC.

The chain carries TRBV5-5 and TRBJ1-5; 7 bases line up with TRBD1. This CDR3 spans 15 amino acids. Germline CDR1 SGHKS, CDR2 YYEKEE (reference sequence). Trimming took 0 bases from V and 2 from J; bases not matched to a gene: 2. The CDR3 protein is CASSLATGRNQPQHF. CDR3 sequence (DNA): TGTGCCAGCAGCTTGGCGACAGGGCGCAATCAGCCCCAGCATTTT.

The sample holds a few counts of this clonotype. The CDR3: CASSARTGFPNEQFF. CDR3 sequence (DNA): TGTGCCAGCAGCGCACGGACAGGGTTTCCTAATGAGCAGTTCTTC. The chain is built from TRBV6-5 and TRBJ2-1; 8 bases are a match to TRBD1. V shed 6 bases and J 7 bases; nucleotides not matched to a gene: 11. This CDR3 has 15 amino acids. Germline CDR1 reads MNHEY; CDR2 reads SVGAGI.

Points on this clonotype: Sequence at one end of the junction differs from germline and may be a read error. V and J are TRBV12-3 or TRBV12-4 and TRBJ2-1; TRBD2 is a possible D gene (5 bases). The CDR3 totals 12 residues. The CDR3 region has the DNA TGTGCCAGCAGTCCTCGAGGGAATGAGCAGTTATTC. Translating gives CASSPRGNEQLF.

The V call is TRBV15, the J call TRBJ2-1; D remains ambiguous. V was pared by 2 bases and J by 3 bases, with 14 bases between. CDR3 length equals 16 residues. Germline V lookup: CDR1 LNHNV, CDR2 YYDKDF (reference sequence). CDR3 DNA sequence: TGTGCCACCAGCAGAAAGGGCTGGCTGCACTACAATGAGCAGTTCTTC. Protein sequence: CATSRKGWLHYNEQFF.

This clonotype was recorded a few times. This rearrangement joins TRBV7-2 to TRBJ2-1, with 8 bases matching TRBD2. Germline CDR1 and CDR2: SGHTA and FQGNSA. The CDR3 length is 13 residues. V trimming: 4 bases; J trimming: 10 bases; junction bases outside the gene matches: 6. The CDR3 bases are TGTGCCAGCAGCTCGACTAGCGTCGGAGAGCAGTTCTTC. Translation gives CASSSTSVGEQFF.

This chain uses TRBV5-1 with TRBJ2-1, with 7 nucleotides matching TRBD1. The CDR3 spans 15 residues. CDR1 is SGHRS and CDR2 is YFSETQ in the germline V gene. The trim removed 4 bases at V and 0 bases at J, leaving 4 bases unmatched. The CDR3 bases are TGCGCCAGCAGCAAAGGGACAGCCTCCTACAATGAGCAGTTCTTC. It specifies CASSKGTASYNEQFF.

The V gene is TRBV12-3 or TRBV12-4, the J gene TRBJ1-6, with 9 bases that match TRBD1. V shed 1 base and J 9 bases; nucleotides not matched to a gene: 7. The length of the CDR3 is 16 residues. Written as DNA, the CDR3 is TGTGCCAGCAGTTTAGGTGTTGGACAGGGGCTTTCACCCCTCCACTTT. It is translated as CASSLGVGQGLSPLHF.

This chain connects TRBV7-2 to TRBJ2-3, with a tentative D call TRBD2 (5 bases). The CDR3 loop spans 16 amino acids. Trimming removed 2 bases from V and 5 bases from J, with 17 bases in between. Germline V gives CDR1 SGHTA, CDR2 FQGNSA. The CDR3 region is CASSLKAAAHIDTQYF. The DNA of the CDR3 is TGTGCCAGCAGCTTAAAAGCGGCCGCGCACATAGATACGCAGTATTTT.

The chain joins TRBV6-5 to TRBJ1-6; D possibly corresponds to TRBD1 (6 bases). This CDR3 has 14 amino acids. Germline lookup yields CDR1 MNHEY and CDR2 SVGAGI. Deletions cut 7 bases from V and 3 bases from J, with 10 bases between. The CDR3 DNA reads as TGTGCCAGCACCAGGGGAATCTATAATTCACCCCTCCACTTT. This sequence encodes CASTRGIYNSPLHF.

The genes are TRBV7-2 and TRBJ2-3; TRBD2 aligns across 8 bases. The CDR3 consists of 17 residues. The germline V gene has CDR1 SGHTA and CDR2 FQGNSA. V gave up 0 bases and J gave up 6 bases; unmatched junction bases: 11. CDR3 in amino acids: CASSLARVAGRADTQYF. CDR3 in DNA: TGTGCCAGCAGCTTAGCGCGAGTAGCGGGACGGGCGGATACGCAGTATTTT.

The CDR3: CASSFFSGGFNEKLFF. The CDR3 DNA sequence: TGTGCCAGCAGTTTTTTCTCGGGGGGCTTTAATGAAAAACTGTTTTTT. The chain employs TRBV28 and TRBJ1-4, with a possible D match to TRBD1 (6 bases). V was cut by 3 bases and J by 4 bases, with 15 bases left in between. From germline, CDR1 is MDHEN and CDR2 SYDVKM. CDR3 size: 16 residues. Supplemented by reference TRBV28 and TRBJ1-4, the full variable domain reads DVKVTQSSRYLVKRTGEKVFLECVQDMDHENMFWYRQDPGLGLRLIYFSYDVKMKEKGDIPEGYSVSREKKERFSLILESASTNQTSMYLCASSFFSGGFNEKLFFGSGTQLSVL.

This clonotype was detected a few times. The chain couples TRBV5-1 to TRBJ2-5; 7 bases are shared with TRBD2. This CDR3 has 13 amino acids. The J segment lost 5 bases and the V segment lost 6 bases, leaving 7 bases of the junction unmatched. CDR1 SGHRS and CDR2 YFSETQ come from the germline V gene. The CDR3 sequence: CASTRTSRETQYF. CDR3 nucleotide sequence: TGCGCCAGCACCCGGACTAGTCGCGAGACCCAGTACTTC.

This clonotype was observed a handful of times. The chain has TRBV20-1 and TRBJ2-1, with 7 bases aligning to TRBD1. CDR1 DFQATT and CDR2 SNEGSKA come from the germline V gene (reference sequence). CDR3 size: 15 residues. V lost 6 bases, J lost 0 bases, and 8 bases stayed unmatched. CDR3 region: CSAKGGRSSYNEQFF. The DNA of the CDR3 is TGCAGTGCCAAAGGGGGCCGAAGCTCCTACAATGAGCAGTTCTTC.